The 20 T cell receptor beta chains below all came from one sample that was sequenced in a study of blood T cell repertoires in COVID-19. Measured with immunoSEQ multiplex PCR; TCRdb has only the in-frame clones, and not every one. The sample has under 200,000 clones, roughly 84% seen once. Material: peripheral blood. These receptors originate from a man aged 40-49 years with acute or convalescent COVID-19.

This chain uses TRBV18 with TRBJ2-2, with D unresolved. This CDR3 has 14 residues. Germline CDR1 is KGHSH and CDR2 is LQKENI. Trimming shortened V by 5 bases and J by 5 bases, and 12 bases separated the two germline ends. CDR3 protein: CASSALYSTGELFF. The CDR3 DNA sequence: TGTGCCAGCTCAGCCCTATACAGTACCGGGGAGCTGTTTTTT.

The J gene is TRBJ1-6, the V gene TRBV27; no clear D. Between the trimmed V and J ends, which lost 0 bases and 10 bases, there was a span of 7 bases. Per germline, CDR1 MNHEY and CDR2 SMNVEV (reference sequence). The CDR3 covers 13 residues. CDR3 residues: CASSLSISSPLHF. CDR3 DNA sequence: TGTGCCAGCAGTTTATCGATAAGCTCACCCCTCCACTTT.

The V call is TRBV29-1, the J call TRBJ2-2; 9 nucleotides agree with TRBD1. Germline CDR1 SQVTM, CDR2 ANQGSEA. V was clipped by 4 bases and J by 5 bases; unmatched bases: 5. This CDR3 contains 14 residues. Here the CDR3 DNA reads TGCAGCGTTGGGGGGGACAGGGTTACCGGGGAGCTGTTTTTT. It encodes CSVGGDRVTGELFF.

The chain carries TRBV5-6 and TRBJ1-2, with D possibly being TRBD1 (5 bases). CDR1 and CDR2 from the germline V gene are SGHDT and YYEEEE. V gave up 0 bases and J gave up 6 bases, with 12 bases separating them. The CDR3 has 14 amino acids. The DNA of the CDR3 is TGTGCCAGCAGCTTGGTGGGGGGTTCGCATGGCTACACCTTC. It translates to CASSLVGGSHGYTF.

The chain carries TRBV28 and TRBJ1-5, with unresolved D. CDR1 and CDR2 (germline): MDHEN, SYDVKM. Trimming shortened V by 6 bases and J by 7 bases, and 16 bases separated the two germline ends. The CDR3 is 14 amino acids. In DNA, the CDR3 is TGTGCCAGCAGGATGGGCCCCGCGGGACAGCCCCAGCATTTT. Encoded protein: CASRMGPAGQPQHF.

The CDR3 region is CASSPGTASRYGYTF. The CDR3 nucleotides read TGTGCCAGCAGTCCAGGGACAGCCTCACGGTATGGCTACACCTTC. The chain carries TRBV27 and TRBJ1-2; 7 bases align to TRBD1. Germline CDR1 reads MNHEY; CDR2 reads SMNVEV (reference sequence). V lost 5 bases to trimming and J lost 5 bases; unmatched junction nucleotides: 11. CDR3 size: 15 residues.

J is TRBJ1-1 and V is TRBV15; 7 nucleotides align to TRBD1. The J segment lost 5 bases and the V segment lost 3 bases, leaving 12 bases of the junction unmatched. Germline V gives CDR1 LNHNV, CDR2 YYDKDF (reference sequence). This CDR3 comprises 16 residues. The CDR3 loop reads CATSRGSNRGGTEAFF. The CDR3, as DNA: TGTGCCACCAGCAGGGGATCGAACAGGGGAGGAACTGAAGCTTTCTTT.

This clone was seen only once. The V call is TRBV25-1, the J call TRBJ2-3; D unresolved. The V and J ends lost 2 bases and 0 bases respectively, with 9 bases between them. Germline CDR1 MGHDK, CDR2 SYGVNS. The CDR3 has 15 amino acids. CDR3 region: CASSEPRSSTDTQYF. The CDR3 bases are TGTGCCAGCAGTGAACCCAGGTCTAGCACAGATACGCAGTATTTT.

The V and J genes are TRBV11-3 and TRBJ1-4; the match to TRBD1 covers 9 bases. In germline, CDR1 is SGHNT, CDR2 YENEEA. This CDR3 has 16 residues. V lost 0 bases to trimming and J lost 6 bases; unmatched junction nucleotides: 5. The CDR3 loop reads CASSLDKGQGHEKLFF. The CDR3 nucleotides read TGTGCCAGCAGCTTAGATAAGGGACAGGGCCATGAAAAACTGTTTTTT.

The J gene is TRBJ2-6, the V gene TRBV9; the D gene is possibly TRBD2 (7 bases). The CDR3 is 19 amino acids. Trimming took off 4 bases at V and 0 bases at J, with 20 bases between the two ends. The germline gives CDR1 SGDLS, CDR2 YYNGEE. CDR3 sequence reads: CASSSRPMGGGSGANVLTF. The DNA of the CDR3 is TGTGCCAGCAGCTCTAGACCGATGGGAGGGGGCTCTGGGGCCAACGTCCTGACTTTC.

This clone has a handful of counts. The chain has TRBV11-2 and TRBJ1-6; 8 nucleotides agree with TRBD1. CDR1 is SGHAT and CDR2 is FQNNGV in the germline V gene. V was pared by 4 bases and J by 10 bases, with 9 bases of the junction left unmatched. The CDR3 has 15 residues. In DNA, the CDR3 is TGTGCCAGCAGCTCGGACAGGGCATGGACCTCACCCCTCCACTTT. Its protein product is CASSSDRAWTSPLHF. Drawing the rest from reference TRBV11-2 and TRBJ1-6, the complete variable domain is EAGVAQSPRYKIIEKRQSVAFWCNPISGHATLYWYQQILGQGPKLLIQFQNNGVVDDSQLPKDRFSAERLKGVDSTLKIQPAKLEDSAVYLCASSSDRAWTSPLHFGNGTRLTVT.

In nucleotides, the CDR3 is TGTGCCAGCTCGCTCGGACAGGGGGCGATTCAGCCCCAGCATTTT. Translated: CASSLGQGAIQPQHF. The chain is built from TRBV18 and TRBJ1-5, with 11 bases identical to TRBD1. This CDR3 is built from 15 residues. CDR1 is KGHSH, CDR2 LQKENI, per germline. Germline trimming cut 6 bases from V and 6 bases from J; bases unmatched to any gene: 7.

This chain joins TRBV5-6 and TRBJ2-7; the D gene is possibly TRBD1 (6 bases). The V and J ends lost 7 bases and 3 bases respectively, with 20 bases between them. In germline, CDR1 is SGHDT, CDR2 YYEEEE. CDR3 length equals 15 residues. Here the CDR3 reads CASRVEGIQGYEQYF. The DNA of the CDR3 is TGTGCCAGCCGGGTCGAGGGGATACAGGGCTACGAGCAGTACTTC. Looking up the rest from reference TRBV5-6 and TRBJ2-7 gives the full variable domain: DAGVTQSPTHLIKTRGQQVTLRCSPKSGHDTVSWYQQALGQGPQFIFQYYEEEERQRGNFPDRFSGHQFPNYSSELNVNALLLGDSALYLCASRVEGIQGYEQYFGPGTRLTVT.

J is TRBJ2-5 and V is TRBV27; 16 nucleotides line up with TRBD2. V gave up 10 bases and J gave up 2 bases; unmatched junction bases: 10. The CDR3 is 17 residues long. Germline V gene data show CDR1 as MNHEY and CDR2 as SMNVEV (reference sequence). The DNA of the CDR3 is TGTGCCACCGGGGGACTAGCGGGGGGGCCAGAGCAAGAGACCCAGTACTTC. Translating it yields CATGGLAGGPEQETQYF.

J is TRBJ2-3 and V is TRBV19; 8 nucleotides agree with TRBD1. The germline V gene has CDR1 LNHDA and CDR2 SQIVND (reference sequence). CDR3 length equals 14 residues. The V and J ends lost 8 bases and 2 bases, in that order; junction bases with no gene match: 6. CDR3 region: CASEGQGITDTQYF. In nucleotides, the CDR3 is TGTGCCAGTGAAGGACAGGGAATCACAGATACGCAGTATTTT. Full variable domain (remainder filled in from reference TRBV19 and TRBJ2-3): DGGITQSPKYLFRKEGQNVTLSCEQNLNHDAMYWYRQDPGQGLRLIYYSQIVNDFQKGDIAEGYSVSREKKESFPLTVTSAQKNPTAFYLCASEGQGITDTQYFGPGTRLTVL.

The rearrangement joins TRBV14 to TRBJ2-4; D possibly corresponds to TRBD1 (6 bases). The CDR3 runs to 17 residues. Trimming removed 0 bases at V and 3 bases at J, with 15 bases between. CDR1 is SGHDN and CDR2 is FVKESK in the germline V gene. The CDR3 coding sequence is TGTGCCAGCAGCCAAGAGAGATGGGACATCCGCAAAAACATTCAGTACTTC. This codes for CASSQERWDIRKNIQYF.

The chain employs TRBV6-5 and TRBJ2-7, with D possibly TRBD1 on 5 matching bases. Germline V gene sequence: CDR1 MNHEY, CDR2 SVGAGI. This CDR3 comprises 14 residues. V was trimmed by 4 bases and J by 5 bases, leaving 15 bases between them. The CDR3 DNA reads TGTGCCAGCAGTTCCCCGGTCCAGGGCCACGAGCAGTACTTC. Translation: CASSSPVQGHEQYF.

The CDR3: CASSLGAGFTDTQYF. The DNA of the CDR3 is TGTGCCAGCAGCTTAGGGGCGGGGTTCACAGATACGCAGTATTTT. V is TRBV11-2 and J is TRBJ2-3, with TRBD2 as a possible D gene (6 bases). V was shortened by 1 base and J by 2 bases, with 10 bases between the two germline ends. Germline-derived CDR1 and CDR2 are SGHAT and FQNNGV. CDR3 length: 15 amino acids. The full variable domain, completed using reference TRBV11-2 and TRBJ2-3, is EAGVAQSPRYKIIEKRQSVAFWCNPISGHATLYWYQQILGQGPKLLIQFQNNGVVDDSQLPKDRFSAERLKGVDSTLKIQPAKLEDSAVYLCASSLGAGFTDTQYFGPGTRLTVL.

The chain joins TRBV19 to TRBJ1-4; weak D call: TRBD1 (5 bases). The CDR3 loop spans 15 amino acids. Per germline, CDR1 LNHDA and CDR2 SQIVND (reference sequence). The V end was cut by 3 bases, the J end by 0 bases, with 8 bases between. The CDR3 DNA sequence: TGTGCCAGTAGTATTGGGGCAGCAACTAATGAAAAACTGTTTTTT. This codes for CASSIGAATNEKLFF. Full variable domain (rest looked up from reference TRBV19 and TRBJ1-4): DGGITQSPKYLFRKEGQNVTLSCEQNLNHDAMYWYRQDPGQGLRLIYYSQIVNDFQKGDIAEGYSVSREKKESFPLTVTSAQKNPTAFYLCASSIGAATNEKLFFGSGTQLSVL.

The chain links TRBV30 to TRBJ2-7; 8 bases fit TRBD1. Germline lookup yields CDR1 GTSNPN and CDR2 SVGIG (reference sequence). V was clipped by 0 bases and J by 5 bases; unmatched bases: 3. This CDR3 is 13 amino acids long. The CDR3: CAWSVDRAHEQYF. The CDR3 nucleotides read TGTGCCTGGAGTGTGGACAGGGCCCACGAGCAGTACTTC.